The 18 T cell receptor beta chains presented below share a single source sample, sequenced in a study of blood T cell repertoires in COVID-19. Libraries were prepared by immunoSEQ multiplex PCR; TCRdb keeps only in-frame clonotypes and omits some of them. This sample yields 250,000 to 300,000 clones, of which around nine tenths are seen a single time; roughly 2.3% belongs to the top ten. Source material: peripheral blood. The receptors stem from a man between 45 and 60 years old with acute or convalescent COVID-19.

CDR3 sequence reads: CASSLAAGEAFF. The CDR3 DNA is TGTGCCAGCAGCTTGGCGGCAGGTGAAGCTTTCTTT. This chain connects TRBV5-5 to TRBJ1-1; D remains ambiguous. The V end was cut by 0 bases, the J end by 7 bases, with 7 bases between. CDR3 length: 12 residues. CDR1 and CDR2 (germline): SGHKS, YYEKEE (reference sequence).

This chain links TRBV4-1 with TRBJ2-5, with 12 bases fitting TRBD2. The CDR3 is 16 amino acids. The germline CDR1 and CDR2 sequences are MGHRA and YSYEKL. Trimming removed 1 base from V and 5 bases from J; junction bases left unmatched: 5. CDR3 amino acids: CASSQVSSGGEETQYF. CDR3 in DNA: TGCGCCAGCAGCCAAGTTTCTAGCGGGGGGGAGGAGACCCAGTACTTC.

The V and J genes are TRBV10-3 and TRBJ2-5; 11 bases are a match to TRBD1. Germline loops: CDR1 ENHRY, CDR2 SYGVKD. CDR3 length: 15 amino acids. The trim removed 6 bases at V and 2 bases at J, leaving 5 bases unmatched. CDR3 in amino acids: CAIRTDRGPQETQYF. For the CDR3, the DNA is TGTGCCATCAGAACGGACAGGGGGCCTCAAGAGACCCAGTACTTC.

The chain employs TRBV19 and TRBJ1-2, with 11 bases that match TRBD1. The V segment lost 4 bases and the J segment 4 bases; nucleotides outside the gene matches: 5. CDR1 and CDR2 from the germline V gene are LNHDA and SQIVND (reference sequence). The CDR3 is 15 amino acids. Here the CDR3 reads CASSTGQGAIYGYTF. CDR3 DNA: TGTGCCAGTAGTACCGGACAGGGGGCGATCTATGGCTACACCTTC.

The chain has TRBV6-4 and TRBJ2-3; 13 bases match TRBD2. Germline V CDR1 and CDR2: MRHNA, SNTAGT. The CDR3 has 17 amino acids. V lost 0 bases to trimming and J lost 4 bases; unmatched junction nucleotides: 4. The CDR3 bases are TGTGCCAGCAGTGACTCCACTAGCGGGGGGGAGGCAGATACGCAGTATTTT. As protein: CASSDSTSGGEADTQYF.

The chain recombines TRBV9 with TRBJ1-3; a possible D gene is TRBD1 (5 bases). This CDR3 region has 14 residues. V lost 2 bases to trimming and J lost 3 bases, with 9 bases between them. Germline V lookup: CDR1 SGDLS, CDR2 YYNGEE. CDR3 in amino acids: CASSVGRDGNTIYF. In nucleotides, the CDR3 is TGTGCCAGCAGCGTCGGCAGGGATGGAAACACCATATATTTT.

The rearrangement joins TRBV7-9 to TRBJ1-1; no clear D gene. Trimming removed 5 bases at V and 4 bases at J, with 17 bases between. The CDR3 runs 15 residues. Germline values: CDR1 SEHNR, CDR2 FQNEAQ (reference sequence). CDR3 DNA: TGTGCCAGCAGCCCACCAAGCCGTGGTATCACTGAAGCTTTCTTT. Amino acid sequence: CASSPPSRGITEAFF.

This chain joins TRBV5-1 and TRBJ2-1; 7 bases align to TRBD2. The CDR3 runs to 14 residues. J lost 8 bases, V lost 0 bases, and 5 bases had no gene match. Per germline, CDR1 SGHRS and CDR2 YFSETQ. The CDR3 nucleotides are TGCGCCAGCAGCTTGGGGGCGGGGGTCTATGAGCAGTTCTTC. It is translated as CASSLGAGVYEQFF.

This clone was observed once. The V gene is TRBV11-2, the J gene TRBJ2-2, with TRBD1 matching 8 bases. The CDR3 spans 13 residues. The germline CDR1 and CDR2 sequences are SGHAT and FQNNGV. The V segment lost 8 bases and the J segment 7 bases; nucleotides outside the gene matches: 6. The CDR3 sequence is CASSGGWGGELFF. CDR3 bases: TGTGCCAGCTCAGGGGGCTGGGGCGGGGAGCTGTTTTTT. The full variable domain, in which reference TRBV11-2 and TRBJ2-2 provide the parts outside the CDR3, is EAGVAQSPRYKIIEKRQSVAFWCNPISGHATLYWYQQILGQGPKLLIQFQNNGVVDDSQLPKDRFSAERLKGVDSTLKIQPAKLEDSAVYLCASSGGWGGELFFGEGSRLTVL.

This chain connects TRBV6-1 to TRBJ1-2; no firm D call. Germline CDR1 is MNHNS and CDR2 is SASEGT. This CDR3 is built from 14 residues. V lost 2 bases and J lost 3, with 10 bases in between. The CDR3 region is CASSEIPVYYGYTF. The CDR3 DNA reads TGTGCCAGCAGTGAAATACCGGTTTACTATGGCTACACCTTC.

This clone has just one count. The gene calls are TRBV6-5 and TRBJ2-3; 9 positions match TRBD2. The CDR3 sequence is 15 residues long. Trimming at V came to 6 bases and at J to 0 bases, leaving 4 bases not matched to a gene. Germline V gene lookup returns CDR1 MNHEY and CDR2 SVGAGI. In DNA form, the CDR3 reads TGTGCCAGCAGAGCGACTAGCGGTAGCACAGATACGCAGTATTTT. This codes for CASRATSGSTDTQYF.

The V and J genes are TRBV5-6 and TRBJ1-4, with D unclear. Trimming took 4 bases from V and 8 from J, leaving 18 bases between them. Germline V gene sequence: CDR1 SGHDT, CDR2 YYEEEE. The CDR3 runs 15 residues. Written as DNA, the CDR3 is TGTGCCAGCAGCCCCGGGAGTGTGGGTGGCGAAAAACTGTTTTTT. Its protein product is CASSPGSVGGEKLFF.

The V gene is TRBV7-3, the J gene TRBJ1-1; 10 bases are a match to TRBD1. Germline CDR1 is SGHTA and CDR2 is FQGTGA. The CDR3 spans 13 residues. V gave up 5 bases and J gave up 4 bases; unmatched junction bases: 1. The CDR3 region has the DNA TGTGCCAGCAGCCGACAGGGGGCCACTGAAGCTTTCTTT. It specifies CASSRQGATEAFF.

This chain links TRBV18 with TRBJ1-2; no firm D call. The CDR3 covers 13 residues. Trimming cost V 6 bases and J 6 bases, with 14 bases left between them. Germline V CDR1 and CDR2: KGHSH, LQKENI. The CDR3 loop reads CASSLGLSDGYTF. The CDR3 nucleotides read TGTGCCAGCTCCCTAGGACTGAGCGATGGCTACACCTTC.

V usage is TRBV6-6 and J usage is TRBJ2-1; 7 nucleotides line up with TRBD2. CDR1 and CDR2 from the germline V gene are MNHNY and SVGAGI (reference sequence). The CDR3 sequence is 13 residues long. Trimming removed 9 bases from V and 6 bases from J; junction bases left unmatched: 8. The CDR3 DNA is TGTGCCAGTGTCCGCGGGGGACTCAATGAGCAGTTCTTC. Residues: CASVRGGLNEQFF.

The chain recombines TRBV14 with TRBJ1-5, with 7 bases fitting TRBD1. Germline lookup yields CDR1 SGHDN and CDR2 FVKESK. This CDR3 has 14 residues. The ends lost 1 base at V and 8 bases at J; junction bases unmatched: 5. The CDR3 is CASSQGAGGKPQHF. The CDR3 DNA is TGTGCCAGCAGCCAAGGGGCAGGGGGTAAGCCCCAGCATTTT.

The chain joins TRBV30 to TRBJ1-2; no clear D. From germline, CDR1 is GTSNPN and CDR2 SVGIG (reference sequence). CDR3 length: 14 residues. The V and J ends lost 4 bases and 4 bases respectively, with 16 bases between them. CDR3 sequence reads: CAWIPGLSGYGYTF. The DNA of the CDR3 is TGTGCCTGGATACCGGGTCTTTCGGGCTATGGCTACACCTTC.

The chain recombines TRBV7-6 with TRBJ1-2, with TRBD1 matching 10 bases. There are 16 residues in the CDR3. Germline V gene sequence: CDR1 SGHVS, CDR2 FNYEAQ. The junction had 7 bases not matched to a gene; V was cut back by 4 bases and J by 2 bases. The CDR3 protein is CASSSTLDRGNYGYTF. CDR3 nucleotide sequence: TGTGCCAGCAGCTCTACTCTGGACAGGGGGAACTATGGCTACACCTTC.